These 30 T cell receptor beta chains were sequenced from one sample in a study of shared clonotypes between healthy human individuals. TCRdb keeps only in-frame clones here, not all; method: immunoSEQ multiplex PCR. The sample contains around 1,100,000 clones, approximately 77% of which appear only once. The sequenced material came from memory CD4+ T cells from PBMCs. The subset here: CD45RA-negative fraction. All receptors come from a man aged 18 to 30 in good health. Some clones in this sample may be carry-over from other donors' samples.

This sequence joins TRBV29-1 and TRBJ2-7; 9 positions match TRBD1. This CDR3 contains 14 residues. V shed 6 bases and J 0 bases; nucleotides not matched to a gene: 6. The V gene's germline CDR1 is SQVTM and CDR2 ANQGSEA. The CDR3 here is CSVVGQGTSYEQYF. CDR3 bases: TGCAGCGTAGTGGGACAGGGAACCTCCTACGAGCAGTACTTC.

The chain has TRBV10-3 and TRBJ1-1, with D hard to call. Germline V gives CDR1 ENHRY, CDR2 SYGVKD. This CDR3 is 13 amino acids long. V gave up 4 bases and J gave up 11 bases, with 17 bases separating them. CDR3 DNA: TGTGCCATCAGTGGACCGGGTGGACGTGAGGCTTTCTTT. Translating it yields CAISGPGGREAFF.

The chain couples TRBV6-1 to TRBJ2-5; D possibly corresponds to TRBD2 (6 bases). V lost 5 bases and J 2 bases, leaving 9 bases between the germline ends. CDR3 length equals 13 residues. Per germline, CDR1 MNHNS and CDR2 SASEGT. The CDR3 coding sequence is TGTGCCAGCAGTCCCGCGGGGCAAGAGACCCAGTACTTC. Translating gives CASSPAGQETQYF.

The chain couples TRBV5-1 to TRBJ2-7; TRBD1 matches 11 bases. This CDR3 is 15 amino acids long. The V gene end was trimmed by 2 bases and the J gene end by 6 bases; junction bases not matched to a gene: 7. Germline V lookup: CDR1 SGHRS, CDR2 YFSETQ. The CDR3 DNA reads TGCGCCAGCAGCTTAATTCCGGGACAGGGGGGCGAGCAGTACTTC. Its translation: CASSLIPGQGGEQYF.

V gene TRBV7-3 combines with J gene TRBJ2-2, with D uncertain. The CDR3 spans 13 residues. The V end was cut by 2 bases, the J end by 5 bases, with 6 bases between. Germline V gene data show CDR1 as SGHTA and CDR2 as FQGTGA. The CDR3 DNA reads TGTGCCAGCAGCTTAGTACAAACCGGGGAGCTGTTTTTT. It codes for CASSLVQTGELFF.

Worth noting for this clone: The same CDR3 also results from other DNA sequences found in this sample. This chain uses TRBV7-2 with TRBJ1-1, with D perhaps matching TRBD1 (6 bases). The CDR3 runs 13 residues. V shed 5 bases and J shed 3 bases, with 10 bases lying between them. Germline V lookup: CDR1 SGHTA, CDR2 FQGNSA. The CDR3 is CASSPGVHTEAFF. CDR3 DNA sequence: TGTGCCAGCAGCCCAGGGGTTCACACTGAAGCTTTCTTT.

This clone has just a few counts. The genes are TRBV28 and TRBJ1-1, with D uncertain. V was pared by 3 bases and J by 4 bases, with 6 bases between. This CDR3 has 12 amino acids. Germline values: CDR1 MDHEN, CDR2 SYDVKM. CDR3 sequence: CASSFAVTEAFF. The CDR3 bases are TGTGCCAGCAGTTTTGCTGTCACTGAAGCTTTCTTT.

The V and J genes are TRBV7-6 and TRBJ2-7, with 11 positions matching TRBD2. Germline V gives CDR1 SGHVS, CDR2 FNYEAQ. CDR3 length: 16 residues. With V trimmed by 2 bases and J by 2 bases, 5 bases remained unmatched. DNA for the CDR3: TGTGCCAGCAGCTTAAGGACTAGCGGGTCTACCTACGAGCAGTACTTC. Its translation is CASSLRTSGSTYEQYF.

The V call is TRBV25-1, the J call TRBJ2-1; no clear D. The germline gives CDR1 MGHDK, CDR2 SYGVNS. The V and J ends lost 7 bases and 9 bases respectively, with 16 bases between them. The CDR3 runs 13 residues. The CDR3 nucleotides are TGTGCCAGCACCCTCACCGTCGGAGCTGAGCAGTTCTTC. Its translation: CASTLTVGAEQFF.

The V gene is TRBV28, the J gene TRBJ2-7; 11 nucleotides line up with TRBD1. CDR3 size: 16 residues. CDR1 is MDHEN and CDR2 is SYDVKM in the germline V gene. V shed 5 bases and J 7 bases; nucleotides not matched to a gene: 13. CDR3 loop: CASSPAGTGGMQEQYF. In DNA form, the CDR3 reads TGTGCCAGCAGTCCAGCCGGGACAGGGGGTATGCAGGAGCAGTACTTC.

The CDR3 DNA sequence: TGTGCCAGCAGCTTGGGCCGGGGACCTTACAATGAGCAGTTCTTC. This sequence encodes CASSLGRGPYNEQFF. The chain employs TRBV5-4 and TRBJ2-1; D tentatively fits TRBD1 or TRBD2 (5 bases each). The germline V gene has CDR1 SGHNT and CDR2 YYREEE (reference sequence). Trimming left V 0 bases short and J 4 bases short, with 11 bases between. This CDR3 region has 15 residues.

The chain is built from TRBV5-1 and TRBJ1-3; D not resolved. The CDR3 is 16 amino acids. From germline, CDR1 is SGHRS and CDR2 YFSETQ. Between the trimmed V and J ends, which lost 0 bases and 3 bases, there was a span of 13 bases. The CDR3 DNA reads TGCGCCAGCAGCTTGGCCGGTGCTATCGGTGGAAACACCATATATTTT. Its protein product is CASSLAGAIGGNTIYF.

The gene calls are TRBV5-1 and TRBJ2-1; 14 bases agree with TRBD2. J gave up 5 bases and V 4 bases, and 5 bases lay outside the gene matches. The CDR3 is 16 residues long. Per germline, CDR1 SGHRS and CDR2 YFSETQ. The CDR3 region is CASSNPTSGRDNEQFF. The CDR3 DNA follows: TGCGCCAGCAGCAACCCGACTAGCGGGAGGGACAATGAGCAGTTCTTC.

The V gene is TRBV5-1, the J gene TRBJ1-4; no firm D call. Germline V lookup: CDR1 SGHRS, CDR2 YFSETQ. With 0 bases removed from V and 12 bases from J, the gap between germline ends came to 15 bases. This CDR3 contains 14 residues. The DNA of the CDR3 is TGCGCCAGCAGCTTGGGTCTTATCGCGGGCGAACTGTTTTTT. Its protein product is CASSLGLIAGELFF. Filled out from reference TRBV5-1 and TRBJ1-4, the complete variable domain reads KAGVTQTPRYLIKTRGQQVTLSCSPISGHRSVSWYQQTPGQGLQFLFEYFSETQRNKGNFPGRFSGRQFSNSRSEMNVSTLELGDSALYLCASSLGLIAGELFFGSGTQLSVL.

This chain's CDR3 is CASSYLTTSRETQYF. CDR3 DNA sequence: TGTGCCAGCAGTTACCTAACGACTAGCCGGGAGACCCAGTACTTC. The V gene is TRBV6-6, the J gene TRBJ2-5; 7 bases map to TRBD2. Trimming removed 2 bases from V and 5 bases from J; junction bases left unmatched: 8. Germline V gives CDR1 MNHNY, CDR2 SVGAGI (reference sequence). This CDR3 spans 15 amino acids.

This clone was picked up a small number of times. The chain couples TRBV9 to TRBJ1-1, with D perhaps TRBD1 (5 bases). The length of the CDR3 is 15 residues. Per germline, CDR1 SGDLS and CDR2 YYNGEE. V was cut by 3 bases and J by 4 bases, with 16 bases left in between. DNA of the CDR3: TGTGCCAGCAGCGCCCCCCAGGGATTGGGCACTGAAGCTTTCTTT. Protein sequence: CASSAPQGLGTEAFF.

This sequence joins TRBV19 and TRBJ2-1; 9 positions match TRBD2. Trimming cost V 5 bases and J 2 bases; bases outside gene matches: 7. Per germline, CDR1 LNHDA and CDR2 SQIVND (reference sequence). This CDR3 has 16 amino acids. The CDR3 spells CASSPREGPTYNEQFF. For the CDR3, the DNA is TGTGCCAGTAGTCCGCGGGAGGGCCCCACCTACAATGAGCAGTTCTTC. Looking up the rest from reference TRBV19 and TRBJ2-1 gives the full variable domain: DGGITQSPKYLFRKEGQNVTLSCEQNLNHDAMYWYRQDPGQGLRLIYYSQIVNDFQKGDIAEGYSVSREKKESFPLTVTSAQKNPTAFYLCASSPREGPTYNEQFFGPGTRLTVL.

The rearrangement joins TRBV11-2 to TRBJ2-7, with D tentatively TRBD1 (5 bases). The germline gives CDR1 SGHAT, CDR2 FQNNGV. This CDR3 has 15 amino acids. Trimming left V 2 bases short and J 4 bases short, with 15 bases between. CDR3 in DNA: TGTGCCAGCAGCTTATTTGCGACAGAGGTTTACGAGCAGTACTTC. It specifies CASSLFATEVYEQYF.

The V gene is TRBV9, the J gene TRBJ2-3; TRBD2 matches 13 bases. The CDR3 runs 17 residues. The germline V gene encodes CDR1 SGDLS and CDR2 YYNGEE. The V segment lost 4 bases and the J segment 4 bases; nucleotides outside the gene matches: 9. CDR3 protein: CASSPPGLAGAPDTQYF. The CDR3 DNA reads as TGTGCCAGCAGCCCTCCCGGACTAGCGGGAGCCCCAGATACGCAGTATTTT.

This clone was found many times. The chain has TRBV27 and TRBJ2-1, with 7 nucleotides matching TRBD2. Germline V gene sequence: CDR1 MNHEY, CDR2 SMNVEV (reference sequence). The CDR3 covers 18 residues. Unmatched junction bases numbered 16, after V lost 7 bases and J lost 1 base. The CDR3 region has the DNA TGTGCCAGCATTGGGGCAACCGGGAGGCCCCCTTCCTACAATGAGCAGTTCTTC. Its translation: CASIGATGRPPSYNEQFF.

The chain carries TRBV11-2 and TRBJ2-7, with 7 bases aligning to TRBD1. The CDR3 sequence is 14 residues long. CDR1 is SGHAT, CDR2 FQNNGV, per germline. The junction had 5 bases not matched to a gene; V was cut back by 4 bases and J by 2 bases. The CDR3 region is CASSSQGTAYEQYF. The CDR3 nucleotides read TGTGCCAGCAGCTCACAGGGGACCGCCTACGAGCAGTACTTC. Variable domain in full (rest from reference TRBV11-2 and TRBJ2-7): EAGVAQSPRYKIIEKRQSVAFWCNPISGHATLYWYQQILGQGPKLLIQFQNNGVVDDSQLPKDRFSAERLKGVDSTLKIQPAKLEDSAVYLCASSSQGTAYEQYFGPGTRLTVT.

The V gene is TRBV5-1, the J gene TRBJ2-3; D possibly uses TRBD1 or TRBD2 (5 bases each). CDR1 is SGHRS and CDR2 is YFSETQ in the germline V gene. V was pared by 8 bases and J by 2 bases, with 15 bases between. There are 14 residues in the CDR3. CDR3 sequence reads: CASTKPGPTDTQYF. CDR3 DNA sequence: TGCGCCAGTACTAAGCCGGGGCCCACAGATACGCAGTATTTT.

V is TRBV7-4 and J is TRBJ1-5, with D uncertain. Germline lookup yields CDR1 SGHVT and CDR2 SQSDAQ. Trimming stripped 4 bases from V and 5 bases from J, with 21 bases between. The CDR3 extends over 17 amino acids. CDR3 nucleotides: TGTGCCAGCAGCTGCCGGTCTCACGCCATCTTAGATCAGCCCCAGCATTTT. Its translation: CASSCRSHAILDQPQHF. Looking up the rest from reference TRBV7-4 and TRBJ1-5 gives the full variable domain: GAGVSQSPRYKVAKRGRDVALRCDSISGHVTLYWYRQTLGQGSEVLTYSQSDAQRDKSGRPSGRFSAERPERSVSTLKIQRTEQGDSAVYLCASSCRSHAILDQPQHFGDGTRLSIL.

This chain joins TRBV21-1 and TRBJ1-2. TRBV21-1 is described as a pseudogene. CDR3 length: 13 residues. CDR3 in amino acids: CARIYVRKYGYTF. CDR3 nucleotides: TGTGCCAGGATCTACGTCCGTAAGTATGGCTACACCTTC.

The DNA of the CDR3 is TGTGCCAGCACTGTCGAATTTACCGGAAGCTATGGCTACACCTTC. Its protein is CASTVEFTGSYGYTF. This chain uses TRBV9 with TRBJ1-2, with D unclear. This CDR3 has 15 residues. Looked up from germline, CDR1 is SGDLS and CDR2 is YYNGEE. V lost 6 bases and J lost 4, with 19 bases in between.

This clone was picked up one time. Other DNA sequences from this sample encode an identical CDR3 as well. The CDR3, as DNA: TGTGCCAGCAGTTTACCGGGACAGGGTGGGGAAAAACTGTTTTTT. It specifies CASSLPGQGGEKLFF. The rearrangement joins TRBV28 to TRBJ1-4; 9 bases are shared with TRBD1. Germline V gene data show CDR1 as MDHEN and CDR2 as SYDVKM. The V segment lost 2 bases and the J segment 8 bases; nucleotides outside the gene matches: 6. This CDR3 is 15 amino acids long. Complete variable domain (other parts from reference TRBV28 and TRBJ1-4): DVKVTQSSRYLVKRTGEKVFLECVQDMDHENMFWYRQDPGLGLRLIYFSYDVKMKEKGDIPEGYSVSREKKERFSLILESASTNQTSMYLCASSLPGQGGEKLFFGSGTQLSVL.

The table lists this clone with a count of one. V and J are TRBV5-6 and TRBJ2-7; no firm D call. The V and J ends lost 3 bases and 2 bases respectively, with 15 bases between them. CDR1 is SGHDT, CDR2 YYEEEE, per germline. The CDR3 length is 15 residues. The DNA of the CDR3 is TGTGCCAGCAGCTCTCGCCGGGCCCTTGCCTACGAGCAGTACTTC. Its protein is CASSSRRALAYEQYF.

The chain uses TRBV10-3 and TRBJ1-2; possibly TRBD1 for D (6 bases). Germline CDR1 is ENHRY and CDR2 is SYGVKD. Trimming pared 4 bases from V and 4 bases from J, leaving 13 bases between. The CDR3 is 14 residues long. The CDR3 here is CAISGQDDLYGYTF. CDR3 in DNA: TGTGCCATCAGTGGACAGGACGACCTCTATGGCTACACCTTC.

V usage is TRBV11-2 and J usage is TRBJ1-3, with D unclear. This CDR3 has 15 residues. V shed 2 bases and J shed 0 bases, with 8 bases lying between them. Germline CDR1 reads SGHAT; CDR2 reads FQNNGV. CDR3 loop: CASSLPAYSGNTIYF. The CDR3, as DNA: TGTGCCAGCAGCTTACCGGCCTACTCTGGAAACACCATATATTTT.

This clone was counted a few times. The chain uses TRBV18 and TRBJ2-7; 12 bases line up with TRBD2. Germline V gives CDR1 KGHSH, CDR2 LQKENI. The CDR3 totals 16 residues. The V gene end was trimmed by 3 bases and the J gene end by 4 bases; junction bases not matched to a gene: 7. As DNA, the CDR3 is TGTGCCAGCTCACCGGCGGGACTAGCGGGCCCTTACGAGCAGTACTTC. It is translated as CASSPAGLAGPYEQYF.